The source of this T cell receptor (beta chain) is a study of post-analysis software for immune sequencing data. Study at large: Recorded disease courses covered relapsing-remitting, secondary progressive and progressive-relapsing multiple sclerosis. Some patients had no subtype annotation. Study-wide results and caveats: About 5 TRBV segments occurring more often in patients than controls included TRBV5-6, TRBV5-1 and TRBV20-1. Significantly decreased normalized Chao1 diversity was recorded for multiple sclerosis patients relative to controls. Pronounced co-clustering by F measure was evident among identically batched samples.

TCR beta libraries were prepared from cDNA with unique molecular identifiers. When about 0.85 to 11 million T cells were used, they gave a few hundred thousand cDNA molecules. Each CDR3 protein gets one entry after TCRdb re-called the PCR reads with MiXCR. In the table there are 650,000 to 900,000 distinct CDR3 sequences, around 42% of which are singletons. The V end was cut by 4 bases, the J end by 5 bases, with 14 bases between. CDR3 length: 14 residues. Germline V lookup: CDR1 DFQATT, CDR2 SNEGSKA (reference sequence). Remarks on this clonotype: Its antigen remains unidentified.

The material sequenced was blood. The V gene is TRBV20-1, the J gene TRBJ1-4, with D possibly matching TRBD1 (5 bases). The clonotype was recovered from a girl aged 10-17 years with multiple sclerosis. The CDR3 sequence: CSANQGASNEKLFF. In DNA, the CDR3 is TGCAGTGCTAACCAAGGGGCCTCAAATGAAAAACTGTTTTTT.